Below are 21 T cell receptor beta chains sequenced from a single sample in a study of CD8+CD57+ T cells in acquired aplastic anemia. TCR beta VDJ combinations and CDR3 sequences were profiled from genomic DNA. TCRdb analysed the reads with MiXCR anew, one entry per CDR3 protein. This sample has around 400,000 distinct CDR3 sequences; around 72% occur once, and the top ten carry more than 3.5%. What was sequenced was sorted CD4+, CD8+, or CD8+CD57+ T cells (not recorded which) from PBMCs. These receptor sequences come from a human donor in good health, serving as a control.

The sample holds many counts of this clonotype. A read error may explain this, as a much larger clone is one base away. V is TRBV2 and J is TRBJ2-1; D might be TRBD2 (6 bases). Germline V gene sequence: CDR1 SNHLY, CDR2 FYNNEI. The CDR3 extends over 15 amino acids. CDR3 sequence: CASSVRGGSYNGQFF. CDR3 coding DNA: TGTGCCAGCAGTGTAAGGGGAGGCTCCTACAATGGGCAGTTCTTC.

This chain connects TRBV20-1 to TRBJ1-3, with D uncertain. V lost 6 bases and J lost 8, with 20 bases in between. The CDR3 consists of 14 residues. Germline V gene lookup returns CDR1 DFQATT and CDR2 SNEGSKA (reference sequence). The CDR3 loop reads CSALARKSADTIYF. The CDR3, as DNA: TGCAGTGCCCTAGCCCGGAAATCTGCAGACACCATATATTTT.

The chain is built from TRBV9 and TRBJ2-1; TRBD2 matches 7 bases. The J segment lost 11 bases and the V segment lost 0 bases, leaving 11 bases of the junction unmatched. This CDR3 is 15 amino acids long. Germline V gene lookup returns CDR1 SGDLS and CDR2 YYNGEE. The DNA for the CDR3 is TGTGCCAGCAGCGTAGGGGGGGGGTCGTACAAGCAGCAGTTCTTC. Translating gives CASSVGGGSYKQQFF.

About this clonotype itself: Its ends do not fully match the called genes, so a read error is possible. The V gene is TRBV29-1, the J gene TRBJ2-2, with D maybe TRBD2 (5 bases). The CDR3 loop spans 12 amino acids. From germline, CDR1 is SQVTM and CDR2 ANQGSEA. The CDR3: CSVVAVAGEQFF. The CDR3 DNA sequence: TGCAGCGTTGTGGCAGTGGCCGGGGAGCAGTTCTTT.

Worth noting for this clonotype: The junction does not match germline at one end; this may be a read error. The DNA of the CDR3 is TGTGCCAGCAGCTGTGAAGGGTATGGCTACACATTC. This gives the protein CASSCEGYGYTF. This chain joins TRBV7-2 and TRBJ1-2; D unresolved. This CDR3 comprises 12 residues. In germline, CDR1 is SGHTA, CDR2 FQGNSA.

This clonotype was counted ten times or more. The chain has TRBV4-3 and TRBJ1-6; TRBD1 aligns across 11 bases. The CDR3 loop spans 15 amino acids. Germline V CDR1 and CDR2: LGHNA, YSLEER. The junction had 3 bases not matched to a gene; V was cut back by 1 base and J by 10 bases. The CDR3 coding sequence is TGCGCCAGCAGCCAAGGAAGGACAGGGGGCTCACCCCTCCACTTT. Protein product: CASSQGRTGGSPLHF.

This clonotype was seen many times. This rearrangement joins TRBV4-3 to TRBJ2-1, with D uncertain. Germline CDR1 reads LGHNA; CDR2 reads YSLEER. There are 15 residues in the CDR3. The V gene lost 0 bases and the J gene lost 4 bases, with 10 bases spanning the gap. This CDR3 is CASSQEGWGYNEQFF. The CDR3 nucleotides read TGCGCCAGCAGCCAAGAAGGTTGGGGATACAATGAGCAGTTCTTC.

Comments on this clonotype: A much larger clone differs by one base, so this may be a read error. The chain links TRBV12-3 or TRBV12-4 to TRBJ1-5, with D perhaps TRBD1 (5 bases). V was trimmed by 7 bases and J by 7 bases, leaving 23 bases between them. CDR3 length equals 16 residues. The CDR3 sequence: CASIKPRTGESQPQHF. For the CDR3, the DNA is TGTGCCAGCATCAAACCGAGGACGGGGGAGAGCCAGCCCCAGCATTTT.

V is TRBV5-4 and J is TRBJ2-7; possible D gene TRBD2, 5 bases. Germline assignment: CDR1 SGHNT and CDR2 YYREEE (reference sequence). The CDR3 is 13 residues long. The ends were cut back, 8 bases at V and 7 bases at J, with 19 bases in the middle. This chain's CDR3 is CASSQGAREEQYF. As DNA, the CDR3 is TGTGCCAGTAGCCAAGGAGCGAGGGAAGAGCAGTACTTC.

At least ten counts were recorded for this clonotype. This chain uses TRBV10-3 with TRBJ2-3; 7 nucleotides agree with TRBD1. The V gene end was trimmed by 2 bases and the J gene end by 5 bases; junction bases not matched to a gene: 4. Germline CDR1 ENHRY, CDR2 SYGVKD. There are 14 residues in the CDR3. The CDR3 DNA follows: TGTGCCATCAGTGAGGGGGCAGGGGGAGATACGCAGTATTTT. This sequence encodes CAISEGAGGDTQYF.

V gene TRBV20-1 combines with J gene TRBJ1-1, with a possible D match to TRBD1 (5 bases). CDR1 and CDR2 from the germline V gene are DFQATT and SNEGSKA (reference sequence). Trimming removed 6 bases from V and 1 base from J, with 18 bases in between. This CDR3 is built from 15 residues. The CDR3, as DNA: TGCAGTGCCCGCGTCAACAGGAGGACGAACACTGAAGCTTTCTTT. It translates to CSARVNRRTNTEAFF.

This chain connects TRBV6-7 to TRBJ1-5; 7 bases align to TRBD1. TRBV6-7 is placed among ORFs of uncertain function. The CDR3 loop spans 16 amino acids. With V trimmed by 0 bases and J by 3 bases, 5 bases remained unmatched. The DNA of the CDR3 is TGTGCCAGCAGTTACTCCAGGGGGGGAATCAATCAGCCCCAGCATTTT. Residues: CASSYSRGGINQPQHF.

As concerns this clonotype: At one end, the junction sequence differs from germline, possibly due to a read error. The chain has TRBV5-5 and TRBJ2-7; 7 bases are a match to TRBD2. The CDR3 contains 16 residues. The germline V gene has CDR1 SGHKS and CDR2 YYEKEE (reference sequence). CDR3 coding DNA: TGTGCCACCAGCAGCGGGATCCTCGGGGGATCCTACGAGCAGTACTTC. Translation gives CATSSGILGGSYEQYF.

Ten or more counts support this clonotype. Here the CDR3 reads CAISESPGANTGELFF. DNA for the CDR3: TGTGCCATCAGTGAGTCGCCGGGGGCAAACACCGGGGAGCTGTTTTTT. The rearrangement uses TRBV10-3 and TRBJ2-2; D tentatively reads TRBD1 or TRBD2 (6 bases each). The length of the CDR3 is 16 residues. CDR1 ENHRY and CDR2 SYGVKD come from the germline V gene. V shed 0 bases and J shed 2 bases, with 10 bases lying between them.

The gene calls are TRBV5-8 and TRBJ1-5; 8 nucleotides line up with TRBD1. With 4 bases clipped from V and 9 bases from J, the junction kept 12 bases outside the gene matches. Germline V CDR1 and CDR2: SGHTS, YDEGEE. The CDR3 consists of 15 residues. The CDR3 DNA reads TGTGCCAGCAGCCGGACAGGGATTGGAGGAGGGCCCCAGCATTTT. Translating it yields CASSRTGIGGGPQHF.

V and J are TRBV2 and TRBJ1-1; maybe TRBD1 (5 bases). Germline V gives CDR1 SNHLY, CDR2 FYNNEI. The CDR3 is 12 amino acids. Deletions cut 10 bases from V and 1 base from J, with 10 bases between. CDR3 nucleotides: TGTGCCACGAGTAGGGGGAACACTGAAGCTTTCTTT. Protein: CATSRGNTEAFF.

The CDR3 loop reads CASNQGFLYEQYF. In nucleotides, the CDR3 is TGTGCCAGTAATCAGGGATTCCTCTACGAGCAGTACTTC. V and J are TRBV19 and TRBJ2-7; maybe TRBD1 (5 bases). Trimming took 7 bases from V and 3 from J, leaving 13 bases between them. This CDR3 has 13 amino acids. Germline CDR1 reads LNHDA; CDR2 reads SQIVND (reference sequence).

This clonotype was observed a few times. The chain couples TRBV10-3 to TRBJ1-1; tentatively, D is TRBD1 (5 bases). The CDR3 runs to 14 residues. CDR1 and CDR2 (germline): ENHRY, SYGVKD. Trimming removed 6 bases at V and 4 bases at J, with 15 bases between. The CDR3 DNA is TGTGCCATCAGCGGGGCAGCAGCTAGCACTGAAGCTTTCTTT. Translating gives CAISGAAASTEAFF.

This clonotype was counted once. The chain links TRBV10-3 to TRBJ1-2; 10 nucleotides match TRBD1. The V segment lost 6 bases and the J segment 6 bases; nucleotides outside the gene matches: 4. The CDR3 covers 13 residues. Germline assignment: CDR1 ENHRY and CDR2 SYGVKD. The CDR3 nucleotides read TGTGCCATCAGCCCCGGACAGGGGGATGGCTACACCTTC. Its translation is CAISPGQGDGYTF.

The chain combines TRBV11-2 with TRBJ2-7; D call uncertain. V was shortened by 0 bases and J by 3 bases, with 9 bases between the two germline ends. This CDR3 is 14 amino acids long. Looked up from germline, CDR1 is SGHAT and CDR2 is FQNNGV. CDR3 DNA sequence: TGTGCCAGCAGCTTAGAAGGGATCTTCTACGAGCAGTACTTC. The encoded protein is CASSLEGIFYEQYF. Looking up the rest from reference TRBV11-2 and TRBJ2-7 gives the full variable domain: EAGVAQSPRYKIIEKRQSVAFWCNPISGHATLYWYQQILGQGPKLLIQFQNNGVVDDSQLPKDRFSAERLKGVDSTLKIQPAKLEDSAVYLCASSLEGIFYEQYFGPGTRLTVT.

The chain recombines TRBV9 with TRBJ2-3, with unresolved D. Per germline, CDR1 SGDLS and CDR2 YYNGEE. This CDR3 is built from 12 residues. V shed 5 bases and J shed 4 bases, with 8 bases lying between them. The CDR3 spells CASSPWSDTQYF. CDR3 coding DNA: TGTGCCAGCAGTCCCTGGTCAGATACGCAGTATTTT. Variable domain in full (rest from reference TRBV9 and TRBJ2-3): DSGVTQTPKHLITATGQRVTLRCSPRSGDLSVYWYQQSLDQGLQFLIQYYNGEERAKGNILERFSAQQFPDLHSELNLSSLELGDSALYFCASSPWSDTQYFGPGTRLTVL.